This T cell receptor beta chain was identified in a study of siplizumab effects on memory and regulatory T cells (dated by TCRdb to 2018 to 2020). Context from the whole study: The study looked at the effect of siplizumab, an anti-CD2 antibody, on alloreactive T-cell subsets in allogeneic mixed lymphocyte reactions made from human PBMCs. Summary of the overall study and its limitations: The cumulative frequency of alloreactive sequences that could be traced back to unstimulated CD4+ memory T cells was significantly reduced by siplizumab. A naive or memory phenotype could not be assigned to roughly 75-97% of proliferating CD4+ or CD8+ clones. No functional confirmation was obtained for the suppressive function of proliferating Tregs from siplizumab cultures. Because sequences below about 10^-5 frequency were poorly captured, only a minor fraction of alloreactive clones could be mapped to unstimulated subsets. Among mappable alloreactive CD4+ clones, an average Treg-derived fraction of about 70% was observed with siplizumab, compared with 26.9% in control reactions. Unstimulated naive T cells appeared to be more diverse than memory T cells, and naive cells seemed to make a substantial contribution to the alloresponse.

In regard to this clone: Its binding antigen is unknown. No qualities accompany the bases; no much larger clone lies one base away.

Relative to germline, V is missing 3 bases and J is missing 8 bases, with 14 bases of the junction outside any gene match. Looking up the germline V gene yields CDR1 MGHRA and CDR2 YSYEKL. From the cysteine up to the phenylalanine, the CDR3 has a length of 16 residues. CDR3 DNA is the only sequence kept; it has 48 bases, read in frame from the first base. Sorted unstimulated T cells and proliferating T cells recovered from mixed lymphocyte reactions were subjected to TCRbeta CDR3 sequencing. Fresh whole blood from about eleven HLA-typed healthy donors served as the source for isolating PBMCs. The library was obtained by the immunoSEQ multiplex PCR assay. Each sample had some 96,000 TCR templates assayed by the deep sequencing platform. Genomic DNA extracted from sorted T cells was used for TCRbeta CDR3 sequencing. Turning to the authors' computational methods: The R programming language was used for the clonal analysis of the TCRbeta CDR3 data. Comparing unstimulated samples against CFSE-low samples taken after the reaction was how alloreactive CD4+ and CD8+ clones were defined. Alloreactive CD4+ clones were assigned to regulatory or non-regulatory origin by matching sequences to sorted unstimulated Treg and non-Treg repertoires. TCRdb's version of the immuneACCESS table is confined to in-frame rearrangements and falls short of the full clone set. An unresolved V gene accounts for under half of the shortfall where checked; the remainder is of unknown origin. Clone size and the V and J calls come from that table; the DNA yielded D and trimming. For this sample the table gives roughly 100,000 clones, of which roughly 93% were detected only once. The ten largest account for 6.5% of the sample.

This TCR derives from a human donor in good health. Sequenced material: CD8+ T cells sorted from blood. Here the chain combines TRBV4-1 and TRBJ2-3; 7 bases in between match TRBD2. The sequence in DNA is TGCGCCAGCAGCCAGGTCCTTGAGGAGCGGGACGGTACGCAGTATTTT. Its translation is CASSQVLEERDGTQYF.